This TCR gamma chain was found in a study of Vδ1+ human thymocytes. The template was reverse-transcribed extracted RNA. Pooled V-gene forward primers with one constant-region reverse primer generated the CDR3 amplicons by multiplex PCR. TCRdb made new clone calls on the multiplex PCR reads using CATT. The table has 9,000 to 13,000 gamma-chain clones, about 40% seen once. Trimming removed 0 bases from V and 3 bases from J; junction bases left unmatched: 2. Germline V gene sequence: CDR1 GITISATS, CDR2 ISYDGTV (reference sequence). This CDR3 region has 17 residues. The study's findings and limits: Many TRG clonotypes were shared between donors; TRD repertoires were essentially private. Despite high sort purity, about 19% of thymic T cell receptor delta sequences were Vdelta2. Thymic TRG and TRD repertoires appeared highly polyclonal.

There are a few counts of this clone. Its antigen remains unknown. The sorted cells were CD3+ Vdelta1+ Vdelta2- thymocytes from alphabeta-depleted thymus. Sorted Vdelta1+ thymocytes were about 97% to 99.6% pure. The sequencing sample was made of Vdelta1+ gamma-delta thymocytes from the thymus. Noted subset: FACS-sorted CD3+ TCRalphabeta- TCRVdelta1+ TCRVdelta2- thymocytes. The chain combines TRGV9 with TRGJP. This receptor was obtained from a boy younger than two who had congenital heart surgery. The CDR3 nucleotides are TGTGCCTTGTGGGAGGTGCTGCAAGAGTTGGGCAAAAAAATCAAGGTATTT. This translates into CALWEVLQELGKKIKVF.